These T cell receptor beta chains were read from a single sample in a study of blood T cell repertoires in COVID-19. The assay was immunoSEQ multiplex PCR, and TCRdb's table has in-frame clones only and misses some. The sample consists of roughly 310,000 clones, over 75% of them appearing once. Input material: peripheral blood. The receptors derive from a woman aged 45-59 years with active or convalescent COVID-19. CDR3s include the opening cysteine and the closing phenylalanine or tryptophan. The D gene is left open where the match is weak. Some rows have no size entry. The others give once, few or many, or a class for an expanded clone.

j_call,d_call,clone_size,v_call,cdr3_aa,cdr3_nt
TRBJ2-7,.,once,TRBV11-2,CASTTGPSYEQYF,TGTGCCAGCACAACAGGTCCCTCCTACGAGCAGTACTTC
TRBJ2-7,TRBD2,.,TRBV7-9,CASSATGGAYEQYF,TGTGCCAGCAGCGCCACGGGGGGGGCCTACGAGCAGTACTTC
TRBJ2-7,TRBD2,.,TRBV29-1,CSVEGASGYEQYF,TGCAGCGTTGAAGGGGCTAGCGGGTACGAGCAGTACTTC
TRBJ2-1,.,.,TRBV7-2,CASSLAREYNEQFF,TGTGCCAGCAGCTTAGCTCGGGAGTACAATGAGCAGTTCTTC
TRBJ2-1,TRBD2,.,TRBV5-1,CASSFLAGPYNEQFF,TGCGCCAGCAGCTTTCTAGCGGGGCCCTACAATGAGCAGTTCTTC
TRBJ2-7,TRBD2,.,TRBV7-8,CASSLAAGVTSYEQYF,TGTGCCAGCAGCTTAGCGGCGGGAGTGACTTCCTACGAGCAGTACTTC
TRBJ2-3,TRBD2,once,TRBV27,CASSFRRTSGRAGSDTQYF,TGTGCCAGCAGTTTTCGGAGGACTAGCGGGAGGGCCGGGTCAGATACGCAGTATTTT
TRBJ2-4,.,.,TRBV2,CASSRTEQGTKNIQYF,TGTGCCAGCAGTCGAACTGAGCAGGGAACCAAAAACATTCAGTACTTC
TRBJ2-7,.,.,TRBV13,CASSFIATPYEQYF,TGTGCCAGCAGCTTTATAGCAACCCCCTACGAGCAGTACTTC
TRBJ2-7,TRBD2,.,TRBV7-3,CASSVNTRLANTYEQYF,TGTGCCAGCAGCGTAAATACCCGACTAGCGAACACCTACGAGCAGTACTTC
TRBJ1-1,TRBD1,.,TRBV28,CAAQGAYTEAFF,TGTGCGGCCCAGGGGGCGTACACTGAAGCTTTCTTT
TRBJ2-2,.,once,TRBV4-3,CASSQARGSNTGELFF,TGCGCCAGCAGCCAAGCACGCGGTTCGAACACCGGGGAGCTGTTTTTT
TRBJ2-1,.,.,TRBV18,CASSPKQSNEQFF,TGTGCCAGCTCACCAAAGCAAAGCAATGAGCAGTTCTTC
TRBJ2-1,.,.,TRBV3-1/TRBV3-2,CASSRQVAEQFF,TGTGCCAGCAGCCGTCAGGTTGCTGAGCAGTTCTTC
TRBJ1-5,.,.,TRBV12-3/TRBV12-4,CASSLVKGEPQHF,TGTGCCAGCAGTTTAGTAAAGGGGGAGCCCCAGCATTTT
TRBJ2-7,TRBD1,.,TRBV27,CASNSIAGTGYEQYF,TGTGCCAGCAACTCCATTGCCGGGACAGGCTACGAGCAGTACTTC
TRBJ1-5,.,.,TRBV30,CAWSAGLSNQPQHF,TGTGCCTGGAGCGCAGGCCTTAGCAATCAGCCCCAGCATTTT
TRBJ2-7,.,few,TRBV30,CAWRRSRGRDEQYF,TGTGCCTGGAGACGGAGTAGGGGCAGGGACGAGCAGTACTTC
TRBJ1-1,.,.,TRBV30,CAWSASSNTEAFF,TGTGCCTGGAGTGCGTCCTCGAACACTGAAGCTTTCTTT
TRBJ2-6,TRBD1,.,TRBV19,CATKGQGGSGANVLTF,TGTGCCACAAAAGGACAGGGGGGCTCTGGGGCCAACGTCCTGACTTTC
TRBJ1-6,.,.,TRBV30,CAWRGSFSGYSPLHF,TGTGCCTGGAGGGGGAGCTTTTCCGGATATTCACCCCTCCACTTT
TRBJ2-5,.,.,TRBV7-9,CASSLVTGTETQYF,TGTGCCAGCAGCTTAGTAACAGGGACAGAGACCCAGTACTTC
TRBJ1-2,.,.,TRBV27,CASSYDRDLSNYGYTF,TGTGCCAGCAGCTACGACCGGGACTTGTCTAACTATGGCTACACCTTC
TRBJ1-6,TRBD1,.,TRBV19,CASSTWTGSYNSPLHF,TGTGCCAGTAGTACTTGGACAGGGTCCTATAATTCACCCCTCCACTTT
TRBJ2-7,TRBD2,.,TRBV4-3,CASSPVAGGPGEQYF,TGCGCCAGCAGCCCCGTAGCGGGAGGGCCGGGCGAGCAGTACTTC
TRBJ1-5,.,.,TRBV4-1,CASSQDRDQPQHF,TGCGCCAGCAGCCAAGATCGGGATCAGCCCCAGCATTTT
TRBJ2-7,TRBD1,.,TRBV27,CASRRSGTDSYEQYF,TGTGCCAGCAGAAGATCCGGGACAGACTCCTACGAGCAGTACTTC
TRBJ1-1,TRBD1,.,TRBV19,CASRQGANEMNTEAFF,TGTGCCAGTAGACAGGGGGCGAACGAGATGAACACTGAAGCTTTCTTT
TRBJ2-2,TRBD2,.,TRBV7-3,CASSPTSGYTGELFF,TGTGCCAGCAGCCCTACTAGCGGGTACACCGGGGAGCTGTTTTTT
TRBJ1-1,.,.,TRBV21-1,CASSPPRGGGDTEAFF,TGTGCCAGCAGCCCCCCTCGGGGGGGAGGGGACACTGAAGCTTTCTTT
TRBJ2-1,.,.,TRBV7-9,CASSPGYNYEQFF,TGTGCCAGCAGCCCCGGGTACAATTATGAGCAGTTCTTC
TRBJ1-2,.,.,TRBV7-2,CASSPGRGPKGGYTF,TGTGCCAGCAGCCCGGGCCGAGGCCCTAAGGGGGGCTACACCTTC
TRBJ2-3,TRBD1,.,TRBV10-3,CAIARGQGAADTQYF,TGTGCCATCGCGCGGGGACAGGGGGCGGCAGATACGCAGTATTTT
TRBJ2-2,.,.,TRBV7-2,CASSSRFTAGELFF,TGTGCCAGCAGCTCCCGGTTCACCGCAGGGGAGCTGTTTTTT